Below are 5 T cell receptor beta chains sequenced from a single sample in a study of patients and donors after allogeneic stem cell transplantation. TCRdb used MiXCR to reprocess the RT-PCR reads, holding one entry per CDR3 protein. The table has 800,000 to 1,000,000 distinct CDR3 sequences, roughly 18% seen once. The sequenced sample consisted of blood, either unsorted or a sorted T cell fraction (not recorded which). The origin of the receptors is a human donor who was either an allogeneic HSCT recipient or a stem cell or donor lymphocyte infusion donor (not recorded which). It is not recorded whose cells these are; they may come from a transplant donor.

This clonotype was counted many times. The chain is built from TRBV3-1 and TRBJ2-1; the D gene is possibly TRBD2 (5 bases). The V gene lost 3 bases and the J gene lost 0 bases, with 24 bases spanning the gap. CDR1 and CDR2 (germline): LGHDT, YNNKEL (reference sequence). This CDR3 contains 20 residues. CDR3 amino acids: CASSQPKRNKRTRSYNEQFF. CDR3 nucleotides: TGTGCCAGCAGCCAGCCAAAACGTAATAAGCGGACCCGCTCCTACAATGAGCAGTTCTTC.

This clonotype has at least ten counts. The chain joins TRBV4-3 to TRBJ2-7; 7 bases line up with TRBD2. The CDR3 contains 13 residues. Germline lookup yields CDR1 LGHNA and CDR2 YSLEER. V lost 1 base to trimming and J lost 7 bases; unmatched junction nucleotides: 4. DNA of the CDR3: TGCGCCAGCAGCCAAGGGGGCGGGAGTGAGCAGTACTTC. Residues: CASSQGGGSEQYF.

In DNA, the CDR3 is TGTGCCAGCAGCTCCGCCGGGACAGGGACAGATACGCAGTATTTT. Its protein is CASSSAGTGTDTQYF. This chain links TRBV11-2 with TRBJ2-3; TRBD1 matches at 9 bases. V was clipped by 4 bases and J by 3 bases; unmatched bases: 5. CDR1 and CDR2 (germline): SGHAT, FQNNGV. CDR3 length: 15 amino acids.

This clonotype was recorded once. The chain recombines TRBV20-1 with TRBJ2-5; TRBD2 is a possible D gene (6 bases). This CDR3 has 18 residues. Germline V gene sequence: CDR1 DFQATT, CDR2 SNEGSKA (reference sequence). V lost 2 bases and J 4 bases, leaving 26 bases between the germline ends. Here the CDR3 DNA reads TGCAGTGCTAGACCGCTGTGGGTTGACGGGAGATCGGGAGAGACCCAGTACTTC. It codes for CSARPLWVDGRSGETQYF.

V is TRBV2 and J is TRBJ2-2; 7 nucleotides align to TRBD1. CDR1 and CDR2 from the germline V gene are SNHLY and FYNNEI. J lost 5 bases, V lost 4 bases, and 10 bases had no gene match. This CDR3 has 16 amino acids. The DNA of the CDR3 is TGTGCCAGCAGTGTAAAGGGGGCAGGGAGAACCGGGGAGCTGTTTTTT. Translated: CASSVKGAGRTGELFF.